This T cell receptor beta chain was recorded in a study of T-cell memory formation after mild COVID-19. Study-level findings and limits: Clones that contracted from day 15 to 85 were balanced CD4/CD8, while later expanders leaned CD4+.

TCRdb re-derived calls from the 5' RACE reads in MiXCR, one entry per CDR3 protein. The sample holds over 350,000 distinct CDR3 sequences, about a sixth seen once. In this sample, this clonotype turned up a few times. Its cognate antigen is unknown. Germline assignment: CDR1 LGHNA and CDR2 YNFKEQ. V was trimmed by 5 bases and J by 4 bases, leaving 16 bases between them. The CDR3 has 15 residues. Sequenced material: PBMCs or a T cell subset sorted from them (not recorded which). The receptor's source is a man aged 18-30 years who had mild COVID-19 (a few samples of this study predate the infection). Cell type and time point are not known. This chain joins TRBV4-2 and TRBJ2-3, with D perhaps matching TRBD1 (6 bases). The CDR3 loop reads CASSARREGADTQYF. The CDR3 region has the DNA TGTGCCAGCAGCGCAAGACGTGAGGGGGCAGATACGCAGTATTTT.